This T cell receptor (beta chain) was recorded in a study of blood T cell repertoires in COVID-19. Study details: Acute-phase and convalescent COVID-19 samples originated in the United States, Italy and Spain. T cells, B-cell-depleted T cells, or PBMCs supplied cDNA or gDNA.

Grouping used clinical history reported by participants in a survey and questionnaire. Recovery meant two consecutive negative NP/OP PCR tests, professional clearance, or resolved symptoms. Clones were sequenced by immunoSEQ multiplex PCR, and TCRdb holds only the in-frame ones, with some missing. The top ten hold over 6% of the sample, which has 310,000 or so clones, around 88% seen once. This TCR derives from a woman aged 35 to 49 who had recovered from COVID-19. Sequenced material: PBMCs or T cells enriched from blood (not recorded which).

DNA of the CDR3: TGTGCCAGCAGCGTAGTGCTAGCGGGCACAGATACGCAGTATTTT. It translates to CASSVVLAGTDTQYF. The chain combines TRBV9 with TRBJ2-3; 7 positions match TRBD2. Losses at the gene ends were 0 bases for V and 1 base for J; bases not matched to a gene: 2. This CDR3 is built from 15 residues. The V gene's germline CDR1 is SGDLS and CDR2 YYNGEE.